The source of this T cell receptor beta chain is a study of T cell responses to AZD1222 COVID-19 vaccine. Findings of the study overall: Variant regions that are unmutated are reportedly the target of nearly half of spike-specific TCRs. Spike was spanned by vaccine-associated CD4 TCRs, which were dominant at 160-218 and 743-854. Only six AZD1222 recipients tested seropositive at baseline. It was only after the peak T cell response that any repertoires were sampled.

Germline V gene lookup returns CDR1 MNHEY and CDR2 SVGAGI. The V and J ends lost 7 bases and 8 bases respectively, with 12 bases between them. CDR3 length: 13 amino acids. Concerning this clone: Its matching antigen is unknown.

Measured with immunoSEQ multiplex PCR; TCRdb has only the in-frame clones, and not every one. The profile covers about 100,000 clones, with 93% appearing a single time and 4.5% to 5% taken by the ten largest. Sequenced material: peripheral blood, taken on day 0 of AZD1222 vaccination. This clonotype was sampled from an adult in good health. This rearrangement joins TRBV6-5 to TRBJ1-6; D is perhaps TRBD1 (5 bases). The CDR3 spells CASTPTGDSPLHF. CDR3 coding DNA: TGTGCCAGCACCCCAACGGGGGATTCACCCCTCCACTTT.